The clone carrying this TCR beta chain has a single count. Its antigen is unidentified. These data are taken from a study of cytomegalovirus exposure and HLA in healthy donors. CDR1 and CDR2 (germline): SSHAT, FNYEAQ (reference sequence). CDR3 length: 18 residues. Germline trimming cut 2 bases from V and 3 bases from J; bases unmatched to any gene: 12. Researchers ran the PCR with 60 Vbeta and 13 Jbeta primers. Sequenced by immunoSEQ multiplex PCR; TCRdb stores in-frame clones only, minus some. In the table there are about 83,000 clones, 65% to 80% of which are singletons. At sampling all donors were nominally healthy, likely with unrecorded immune exposures. Findings and limits, study-wide: As a later analysis showed, several of the most significant clusters appeared to be linked to common viral pathogens. Analysis was carried out at a later point, and it linked a missense DCLRE1C variant to TCR beta V- and J-gene trimming.

The clonotype was recovered from a man aged 55-75 years in good health and CMV-seronegative. The chain links TRBV7-7 to TRBJ2-1, with 8 nucleotides matching TRBD2. Source material: PBMCs. CDR3 in amino acids: CASSLITGHRGGYNEQFF. As DNA, the CDR3 is TGTGCCAGCAGCTTAATCACAGGCCACCGGGGGGGCTACAATGAGCAGTTCTTC.